This T cell receptor beta chain was retrieved from a study of T cells expressing NK-cell markers (dated by TCRdb to between 2020 and 2021). Some background on the complete study: In sorted CD3+CD56+NKG2C+, CD3+CD56+NKG2C- and CD3+CD56-NKG2C+ T-cell subsets from several donors, TCR beta-chain repertoires were profiled. The libraries were sequenced on Illumina HiSeq 2000/2500, MiSeq or NextSeq, producing 2 x 150 bp reads. All eight donors whose samples were sequenced were randomly selected healthy volunteers, three of them men and five women. Among the eight sequenced donors, seven were HCMV-seropositive and one was HCMV-seronegative. Here is what the overall study found, with its caveats: Whether the expanded NKG2C-expressing T cell clones were specific for HCMV antigens remained unclear. Those dominant clonotypes were again the most abundant among CD3+CD56-NKG2C+ cells in a handful of donors, at roughly 28.3-65%. For about 6 donors, the dominant CD3+CD56+NKG2C+ clonotypes were among the top 10 CD8+ clonotypes and accounted for 1.0-7.0% of CD8+ T cells.

The listed sequencing device is Illumina HiSeq 2000. The TCR beta cDNA libraries were made using 5'RACE template switching, a step that added both a universal primer site and unique molecular identifiers. cDNA synthesis was primed from the TCR beta constant segment, followed by two successive PCR amplification steps. Turning to the authors' computational methods: Reads were demultiplexed and grouped by UMI with MIGEC, and clonotypes were assembled and quantified with MiTCR. To exclude erroneous sequences, only TCR cDNA sequences supported by at least two reads were retained. Downstream repertoire analysis used the tcR package, and clonotypes were matched across fractions by CDR3 nucleotide sequence plus V segment. VDJmatch was used to annotate antigen specificity against VDJdb, with one amino acid substitution in CDR3 permitted. TCRdb reprocessed the reads, reporting each CDR3 protein sequence once and no DNA. The V and J calls, along with clone size, are taken from TCRdb and not from the paper's own processing. The sample table on file contains some 460,000 distinct CDR3 sequences. The ten top clones hold 1.4% of the sample.

To determine HCMV serostatus, a commercial ELISA kit was used to detect HCMV-specific IgG in serum. Ficoll density gradient centrifugation was used to isolate peripheral blood mononuclear cells from blood. As concerns this clonotype: Its antigen remains unidentified.

Spanning cysteine to phenylalanine, the CDR3 consists of 12 amino acids. A DNA sequence was not provided. CDR1 and CDR2, looked up from the germline V gene, are MGHDK and SYGVNS. Recombination joined TRBV25-1 with TRBJ2-1; the TCRdb D gene call, TRBD1, has no DNA to confirm it. The TCR sequence derives from a woman between 45 and 65 years old in good health. Donor details come from another sample of the same person, matched by shared clones. Sequencing was done on a sample of blood T cells: a sorted CD56 or NKG2C T cell subset, CD4+ or CD8+ T cells, or bulk PBMC T cells (not recorded which). The CDR3 protein sequence reads: CASSRGGGEQFF.